These 6 T cell receptor beta chains share one sample of origin, sequenced in a study of blood T cell repertoires in COVID-19. Data came from immunoSEQ multiplex PCR; TCRdb stores just in-frame clones and leaves some out. The table shows 95,000 to 110,000 clones, with about 89% occurring only once. The sequencing input was peripheral blood. The receptors were gathered from a woman aged 25 to 39 with acute or convalescent COVID-19.

V and J are TRBV5-4 and TRBJ2-7, with 10 bases identical to TRBD1. V gave up 0 bases and J gave up 13 bases; unmatched junction bases: 7. The germline CDR1 and CDR2 sequences are SGHNT and YYREEE (reference sequence). The CDR3 runs to 13 residues. The CDR3 protein is CASSLAARDRGYF. CDR3 DNA sequence: TGTGCCAGCAGCTTGGCGGCACGGGACAGGGGTTACTTC.

The CDR3 sequence: CASSQGLNTEAFF. As DNA, the CDR3 is TGTGCCAGCAGTCAGGGGCTGAACACTGAAGCTTTCTTT. The chain recombines TRBV2 with TRBJ1-1, with D perhaps matching TRBD1 (6 bases). CDR1 and CDR2 from the germline V gene are SNHLY and FYNNEI. V dropped 5 bases and J dropped 0 bases, with 7 bases sitting between them. This CDR3 is 13 amino acids long.

The rearrangement uses TRBV10-1 and TRBJ1-1; D is perhaps TRBD1 (6 bases). Germline CDR1 is WNHNN and CDR2 is SYGVQD (reference sequence). There are 15 residues in the CDR3. The V end was cut by 2 bases, the J end by 0 bases, with 10 bases between. CDR3 bases: TGCGCCAGCAGTGAGAGACAGGAGCTGAACACTGAAGCTTTCTTT. Protein sequence: CASSERQELNTEAFF.

The chain couples TRBV7-2 to TRBJ2-3; D gene uncertain. The V end was cut by 1 base, the J end by 4 bases, with 12 bases between. In germline, CDR1 is SGHTA, CDR2 FQGNSA. The CDR3 runs to 15 residues. CDR3 DNA: TGTGCCAGCAGCTTAGTTGGGCAGCCCGCAGATACGCAGTATTTT. Its translation is CASSLVGQPADTQYF.

The chain combines TRBV14 with TRBJ2-1, with 7 bases identical to TRBD2. The V gene's germline CDR1 is SGHDN and CDR2 FVKESK. The CDR3 contains 15 residues. Germline trimming cut 1 base from V and 4 bases from J; bases unmatched to any gene: 4. In nucleotides, the CDR3 is TGTGCCAGCAGCCAAGGCGGGAGTCGGTACAATGAGCAGTTCTTC. Protein: CASSQGGSRYNEQFF.

The genes are TRBV12-3 or TRBV12-4 and TRBJ1-2; D not certain. The CDR3 sequence is 12 residues long. V lost 3 bases and J 5 bases, leaving 7 bases between the germline ends. The CDR3 DNA is TGTGCCAGCAGTTTCTCGGGATATGGCTACACCTTC. Translating gives CASSFSGYGYTF.